These 32 T cell receptor beta chains came from one sample sequenced in a study of T cells in localized non-small cell lung cancer. Sequenced by immunoSEQ multiplex PCR; TCRdb stores in-frame clones only, minus some. The sample includes approximately 76,000 clones, around 81% seen only once; the top ten take roughly 9%. Sequenced here: peripheral blood, sampled before any cancer treatment. These receptors came from a female donor of 60 years or more with stage I lung adenocarcinoma.

This clone was counted between two and nine times. The V and J genes are TRBV19 and TRBJ1-1; D unresolved. Per germline, CDR1 LNHDA and CDR2 SQIVND (reference sequence). V was pared by 3 bases and J by 7 bases, with 6 bases between. The CDR3 extends over 11 amino acids. CDR3 sequence reads: CASSMGFEAFF. The CDR3 DNA reads as TGTGCCAGTAGTATGGGGTTTGAAGCTTTCTTT. Filled out from reference TRBV19 and TRBJ1-1, the complete variable domain reads DGGITQSPKYLFRKEGQNVTLSCEQNLNHDAMYWYRQDPGQGLRLIYYSQIVNDFQKGDIAEGYSVSREKKESFPLTVTSAQKNPTAFYLCASSMGFEAFFGQGTRLTVV.

The chain carries TRBV2 and TRBJ2-1; D tentatively reads TRBD1 or TRBD2 (7 bases each). Looked up from germline, CDR1 is SNHLY and CDR2 is FYNNEI. The CDR3 has 15 residues. V was clipped by 6 bases and J by 3 bases, with 15 bases between them. The CDR3 DNA sequence: TGTGCCAGCAGCGCGAGCGGGGACAGCTACAATGAGCAGTTCTTC. Its translation is CASSASGDSYNEQFF.

The genes are TRBV7-2 and TRBJ1-6; D unresolved. Germline lookup yields CDR1 SGHTA and CDR2 FQGNSA. This CDR3 is built from 15 residues. The ends were cut back, 4 bases at V and 12 bases at J, with 19 bases in the middle. CDR3 in amino acids: CASSWQVRTLEPLHF. CDR3 nucleotide sequence: TGTGCCAGCAGCTGGCAGGTCCGGACTTTAGAACCCCTCCACTTT.

This clone is judged medium-sized. The rearrangement joins TRBV29-1 to TRBJ1-1; 7 nucleotides agree with TRBD1. The junction had 4 bases not matched to a gene; V was cut back by 6 bases and J by 9 bases. CDR1 is SQVTM and CDR2 is ANQGSEA in the germline V gene. The CDR3 extends over 10 amino acids. CDR3 sequence reads: CSVYRGKAFF. The DNA of the CDR3 is TGCAGCGTGTACAGGGGAAAAGCTTTCTTT.

The J gene is TRBJ2-2, the V gene TRBV5-1, with 8 bases that match TRBD1. The CDR3 covers 18 residues. Germline V gene lookup returns CDR1 SGHRS and CDR2 YFSETQ. Trimming at V came to 0 bases and at J to 1 base, leaving 8 bases not matched to a gene. CDR3 sequence (DNA): TGCGCCAGCAGCTTGGAAGGTCAGGGGGCGAAGAACACCGGGGAGCTGTTTTTT. It encodes CASSLEGQGAKNTGELFF.

This sequence joins TRBV7-2 and TRBJ2-1; 7 bases line up with TRBD1. CDR1 SGHTA and CDR2 FQGNSA come from the germline V gene. The trim removed 1 base at V and 4 bases at J, leaving 16 bases unmatched. The CDR3 runs to 19 residues. The CDR3 spells CASSLVEGTAPRIYNEQFF. CDR3 nucleotides: TGTGCCAGCAGCTTAGTCGAGGGGACAGCTCCAAGAATTTACAATGAGCAGTTCTTC. Full variable domain (missing parts from reference TRBV7-2 and TRBJ2-1): GAGVSQSPSNKVTEKGKDVELRCDPISGHTALYWYRQSLGQGLEFLIYFQGNSAPDKSGLPSDRFSAERTGGSVSTLTIQRTQQEDSAVYLCASSLVEGTAPRIYNEQFFGPGTRLTVL.

V and J are TRBV5-4 and TRBJ1-1; 8 bases fit TRBD1. The CDR3 consists of 16 residues. V gave up 1 base and J gave up 6 bases; unmatched junction bases: 11. Germline CDR1 reads SGHNT; CDR2 reads YYREEE (reference sequence). The CDR3 loop reads CASSLSDRGVRAEAFF. Here the CDR3 DNA reads TGTGCCAGCAGCTTGTCAGACAGGGGCGTGCGGGCTGAAGCTTTCTTT.

This clone was detected a few times. The chain combines TRBV29-1 with TRBJ1-2, with a possible D match to TRBD1 (6 bases). The CDR3 is 13 amino acids. Trimming took off 3 bases at V and 8 bases at J, with 16 bases between the two ends. Germline CDR1 and CDR2: SQVTM and ANQGSEA. CDR3 coding DNA: TGCAGCGTTGATCAAAATCAGGGGAAGGGCTACACCTTC. Its protein is CSVDQNQGKGYTF. Full variable domain (outside the CDR3, taken from reference TRBV29-1 and TRBJ1-2): SAVISQKPSRDICQRGTSLTIQCQVDSQVTMMFWYRQQPGQSLTLIATANQGSEATYESGFVIDKFPISRPNLTFSTLTVSNMSPEDSSIYLCSVDQNQGKGYTFGSGTRLTVV.

This clone was observed a handful of times. J is TRBJ2-1 and V is TRBV9; tentatively, D is TRBD2 (7 bases). Trimming stripped 2 bases from V and 0 bases from J, with 21 bases between. The V gene's germline CDR1 is SGDLS and CDR2 YYNGEE. The CDR3 spans 19 residues. In nucleotides, the CDR3 is TGTGCCAGCAGCGTCAGGGGAGGGGAAAGCGCCGACTCCTACAATGAGCAGTTCTTC. Translation gives CASSVRGGESADSYNEQFF.

The genes are TRBV4-3 and TRBJ2-3, with 9 bases fitting TRBD2. CDR1 and CDR2 (germline): LGHNA, YSLEER. With V trimmed by 0 bases and J by 2 bases, 3 bases remained unmatched. The CDR3 contains 16 residues. The CDR3 DNA reads TGCGCCAGCAGCCAAGATCCTAGCGGGGTCACAGATACGCAGTATTTT. Translation gives CASSQDPSGVTDTQYF.

The rearrangement joins TRBV7-6 to TRBJ1-1; possible D gene TRBD1, 5 bases. The CDR3 has 14 amino acids. The germline V gene encodes CDR1 SGHVS and CDR2 FNYEAQ. V shed 6 bases and J shed 1 base, with 12 bases lying between them. For the CDR3, the DNA is TGTGCCAGCAGTCGATTCGACAGGAACACTGAAGCTTTCTTT. Amino acid sequence: CASSRFDRNTEAFF.

The gene calls are TRBV6-5 and TRBJ1-2, with D possibly being TRBD1 (5 bases). V shed 6 bases and J shed 6 bases, with 17 bases lying between them. Germline values: CDR1 MNHEY, CDR2 SVGAGI. The CDR3 spans 14 residues. CDR3 nucleotides: TGTGCCAGCAGCCGCGGACGGACATCAGATGGCTACACCTTC. Translating gives CASSRGRTSDGYTF.

The chain is built from TRBV6-5 and TRBJ2-5; TRBD1 or TRBD2 may be the D gene (5 bases each). The CDR3 is 15 residues long. From germline, CDR1 is MNHEY and CDR2 SVGAGI. Trimming left V 7 bases short and J 2 bases short, with 17 bases between. The CDR3 region is CASTYGRGRQETQYF. The DNA of the CDR3 is TGTGCCAGCACCTACGGACGGGGCAGACAAGAGACCCAGTACTTC.

The chain carries TRBV28 and TRBJ1-3; D is unclear. Trimming removed 6 bases at V and 2 bases at J, with 14 bases between. The CDR3 is 15 residues long. Germline CDR1 is MDHEN and CDR2 is SYDVKM. Here the CDR3 DNA reads TGTGCCAGCAGGGAGGCGGGAGATACTGGAAACACCATATATTTT. Translation gives CASREAGDTGNTIYF.

This clone was counted ten times or more. The chain links TRBV6-5 to TRBJ1-5; 9 bases are shared with TRBD1. This CDR3 is 15 amino acids long. V was pared by 0 bases and J by 11 bases, with 8 bases of the junction left unmatched. Germline values: CDR1 MNHEY, CDR2 SVGAGI. In DNA, the CDR3 is TGTGCCAGCAGTTACTCCGGGACAGGGCTCATGACCCAGCATTTT. Translated: CASSYSGTGLMTQHF.

The CDR3 reads CASSLRPVGNTIYF. The CDR3 DNA reads as TGTGCCAGCAGTCTAAGACCCGTCGGAAACACCATATATTTT. V is TRBV28 and J is TRBJ1-3; no reliable D call. This CDR3 spans 14 amino acids. Looked up from germline, CDR1 is MDHEN and CDR2 is SYDVKM. Trimming stripped 5 bases from V and 4 bases from J, with 12 bases between.

The chain uses TRBV7-2 and TRBJ1-5, with D possibly being TRBD1 (6 bases). The CDR3 is 16 amino acids. The germline V gene encodes CDR1 SGHTA and CDR2 FQGNSA. The V gene lost 0 bases and the J gene lost 9 bases, with 18 bases spanning the gap. This chain's CDR3 is CASSLAGTPKTRPQHF. The DNA of the CDR3 is TGTGCCAGCAGCTTAGCGGGGACACCGAAGACTCGGCCCCAGCATTTT.

V usage is TRBV4-3 and J usage is TRBJ1-3; D unclear. The CDR3 totals 17 residues. Germline V gene data show CDR1 as LGHNA and CDR2 as YSLEER. Trimming pared 0 bases from V and 2 bases from J, leaving 14 bases between. The CDR3 coding sequence is TGCGCCAGCAGCCAAGATCTAGCACAGCGGGCTGGAAACACCATATATTTT. This sequence encodes CASSQDLAQRAGNTIYF.

The chain is built from TRBV6-5 and TRBJ2-1; 7 positions match TRBD2. CDR1 and CDR2 (germline): MNHEY, SVGAGI. J gave up 1 base and V 5 bases, and 5 bases lay outside the gene matches. CDR3 length: 15 residues. This CDR3 reads CASSPVAGSYNEQFF. CDR3 DNA: TGTGCCAGCAGTCCAGTAGCGGGTTCCTACAATGAGCAGTTCTTC.

CDR3 protein: CASSLVRTLEAFF. DNA of the CDR3: TGTGCCAGCAGCTTGGTCCGGACCCTTGAAGCTTTCTTT. This chain uses TRBV5-6 with TRBJ1-1; no definite D call. CDR1 is SGHDT and CDR2 is YYEEEE in the germline V gene. The CDR3 loop spans 13 amino acids. Trimming left V 0 bases short and J 7 bases short, with 10 bases between.

This clone was seen once. The rearrangement joins TRBV7-3 to TRBJ1-1, with D tentatively TRBD1 (5 bases). The germline gives CDR1 SGHTA, CDR2 FQGTGA. V was shortened by 6 bases and J by 7 bases, with 15 bases between the two germline ends. CDR3 length equals 13 residues. The CDR3 DNA reads TGTGCCAGCAGGCTAGGGGTGGGAGGTGAAGCTTTCTTT. Translated, it gives CASRLGVGGEAFF.

This chain uses TRBV5-6 with TRBJ2-1; TRBD1 agrees at 9 bases. The CDR3 runs to 13 residues. Germline V gene sequence: CDR1 SGHDT, CDR2 YYEEEE. The V gene end was trimmed by 3 bases and the J gene end by 5 bases; junction bases not matched to a gene: 0. As DNA, the CDR3 is TGTGCCAGCAGCTGGGACAGGGACAATGAGCAGTTCTTC. Amino acid sequence: CASSWDRDNEQFF.

The V call is TRBV2, the J call TRBJ2-7, with a weak D call TRBD1 (6 bases). Trimming left V 3 bases short and J 3 bases short, with 12 bases between. Germline assignment: CDR1 SNHLY and CDR2 FYNNEI. The CDR3 runs to 14 residues. This chain's CDR3 is CASSEGRGLYEQYF. CDR3 in DNA: TGTGCCAGCAGTGAGGGCAGGGGCCTCTACGAGCAGTACTTC.

V is TRBV5-1 and J is TRBJ2-5, with TRBD2 matching 16 bases. The germline CDR1 and CDR2 sequences are SGHRS and YFSETQ. V trimming: 5 bases; J trimming: 9 bases; junction bases outside the gene matches: 10. The CDR3 consists of 16 residues. In DNA, the CDR3 is TGCGCCAGCAGAACGCTACCGGGACTAGCGGGGGGGTCCCAGTACTTC. This sequence encodes CASRTLPGLAGGSQYF. The full variable domain, completed using reference TRBV5-1 and TRBJ2-5, is KAGVTQTPRYLIKTRGQQVTLSCSPISGHRSVSWYQQTPGQGLQFLFEYFSETQRNKGNFPGRFSGRQFSNSRSEMNVSTLELGDSALYLCASRTLPGLAGGSQYFGPGTRLLVL.

This clone was detected only once. V gene TRBV7-2 combines with J gene TRBJ2-5; possible D gene TRBD2, 6 bases. The CDR3 loop spans 14 amino acids. Trimming left V 5 bases short and J 5 bases short, with 15 bases between. Germline V gene lookup returns CDR1 SGHTA and CDR2 FQGNSA. CDR3 sequence: CASSIDWGEETQYF. In nucleotides, the CDR3 is TGTGCCAGCAGCATCGATTGGGGGGAGGAGACCCAGTACTTC.

This clone was seen a few times. V is TRBV7-9 and J is TRBJ1-5, with 7 bases fitting TRBD1. The CDR3 has 15 amino acids. The junction had 11 bases not matched to a gene; V was cut back by 5 bases and J by 7 bases. Germline-derived CDR1 and CDR2 are SEHNR and FQNEAQ (reference sequence). CDR3 sequence reads: CASSPTGQQIQPQHF. CDR3 bases: TGTGCCAGCAGCCCCACGGGACAGCAAATCCAGCCCCAGCATTTT. The full variable domain, in which reference TRBV7-9 and TRBJ1-5 provide the parts outside the CDR3, is DTGVSQNPRHKITKRGQNVTFRCDPISEHNRLYWYRQTLGQGPEFLTYFQNEAQLEKSRLLSDRFSAERPKGSFSTLEIQRTEQGDSAMYLCASSPTGQQIQPQHFGDGTRLSIL.

This clone was detected only once. This chain uses TRBV19 with TRBJ1-5, with TRBD1 identical over 9 bases. With V trimmed by 8 bases and J by 3 bases, 11 bases remained unmatched. The germline V gene encodes CDR1 LNHDA and CDR2 SQIVND (reference sequence). The CDR3 contains 16 residues. For the CDR3, the DNA is TGTGCCAGTCTGCCGAGGACAGGGGTATACAATCAGCCCCAGCATTTT. Translation gives CASLPRTGVYNQPQHF.

This chain joins TRBV6-5 and TRBJ2-7, with TRBD1 matching over 7 bases. This CDR3 has 15 amino acids. Germline CDR1 is MNHEY and CDR2 is SVGAGI. V was clipped by 8 bases and J by 2 bases; unmatched bases: 12. In DNA form, the CDR3 reads TGTGCCAGCCGCCTGATGAGGGACAGCCCCTACGAGCAGTACTTC. It codes for CASRLMRDSPYEQYF.

V usage is TRBV15 and J usage is TRBJ1-2; 8 bases match TRBD1. V trimming: 3 bases; J trimming: 4 bases; junction bases outside the gene matches: 7. Per germline, CDR1 LNHNV and CDR2 YYDKDF (reference sequence). The length of the CDR3 is 15 residues. CDR3 nucleotides: TGTGCCACCAGCAGTAGGGACAGGACAATCTATGGCTACACCTTC. Protein product: CATSSRDRTIYGYTF.

Only one count was recorded for this clone. V gene TRBV5-1 combines with J gene TRBJ1-2; 8 bases are a match to TRBD1. The CDR3 runs 15 residues. Per the germline V gene, CDR1 is SGHRS and CDR2 is YFSETQ. With 2 bases clipped from V and 6 bases from J, the junction kept 9 bases outside the gene matches. The CDR3, as DNA: TGCGCCAGCAGCTTCCAAGGACAGGGCTCGGATGGCTACACCTTC. Its translation is CASSFQGQGSDGYTF. The full variable domain, completed using reference TRBV5-1 and TRBJ1-2, is KAGVTQTPRYLIKTRGQQVTLSCSPISGHRSVSWYQQTPGQGLQFLFEYFSETQRNKGNFPGRFSGRQFSNSRSEMNVSTLELGDSALYLCASSFQGQGSDGYTFGSGTRLTVV.

The rearrangement links TRBV7-2 to TRBJ1-6, with D possibly matching TRBD1 (5 bases). This CDR3 is built from 16 residues. Germline V gene data show CDR1 as SGHTA and CDR2 as FQGNSA. The V gene lost 1 base and the J gene lost 9 bases, with 16 bases spanning the gap. The CDR3 spells CASSLVNAGPGSPLHF. Here the CDR3 DNA reads TGTGCCAGCAGCTTAGTCAACGCAGGGCCGGGTTCACCCCTCCACTTT.

This clone was found a few times. The chain links TRBV19 to TRBJ2-5, with 9 nucleotides matching TRBD2. The V segment lost 7 bases and the J segment 4 bases; nucleotides outside the gene matches: 7. CDR3 length equals 14 residues. The germline V gene encodes CDR1 LNHDA and CDR2 SQIVND (reference sequence). The CDR3 coding sequence is TGTGCCAGTAAAGAGCGGGGGGTAGTAGAGACCCAGTACTTC. It translates to CASKERGVVETQYF.